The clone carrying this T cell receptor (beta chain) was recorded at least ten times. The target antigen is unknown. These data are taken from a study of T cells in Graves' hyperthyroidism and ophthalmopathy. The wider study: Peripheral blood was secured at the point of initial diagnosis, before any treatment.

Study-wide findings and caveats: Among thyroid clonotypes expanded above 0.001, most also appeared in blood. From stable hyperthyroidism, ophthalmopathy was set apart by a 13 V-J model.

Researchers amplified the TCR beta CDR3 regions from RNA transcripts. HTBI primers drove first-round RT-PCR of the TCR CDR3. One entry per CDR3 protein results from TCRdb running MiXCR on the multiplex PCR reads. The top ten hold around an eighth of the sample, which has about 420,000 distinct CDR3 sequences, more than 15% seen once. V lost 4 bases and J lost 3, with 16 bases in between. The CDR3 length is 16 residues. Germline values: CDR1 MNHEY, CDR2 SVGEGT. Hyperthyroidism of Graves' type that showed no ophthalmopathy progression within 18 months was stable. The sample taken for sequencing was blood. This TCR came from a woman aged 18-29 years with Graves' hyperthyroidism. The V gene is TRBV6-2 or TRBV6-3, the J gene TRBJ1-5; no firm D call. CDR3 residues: CASSSSRQTSNQPQHF. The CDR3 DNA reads TGTGCCAGCAGTTCTTCTCGACAAACTTCCAATCAGCCCCAGCATTTT.